This T cell receptor beta chain was observed in a study of regulatory T cells in long-lasting Graves disease. Stated time point: persistent/refractory GD, antithyroid drugs over 5 years with positive TRAb. Generation of the TCR library employed RNA extracted from PBMCs. The authors built TCR beta libraries using iRepertoire HTBI primers and Arm-PCR of CDR3 regions. TCRdb recomputed calls from the multiplex PCR reads with MiXCR, one row per CDR3 protein. The sample contains hundreds of thousands of distinct CDR3 sequences, approximately 22% of which appear only once. CDR1 LGHDT and CDR2 YNNKEL come from the germline V gene (reference sequence). There are 13 residues in the CDR3. Trimming removed 1 base from V and 12 bases from J; junction bases left unmatched: 6. This clonotype has only a few counts.

The chain uses TRBV3-1 and TRBJ2-7; 10 bases line up with TRBD2. This clonotype originated in a female donor with Graves disease. The source material was peripheral blood mononuclear cells (PBMCs), sampled when the disease was refractory, from a patient treated with antithyroid drugs. This chain's CDR3 is CASSQGSAGGLYF. CDR3 sequence (DNA): TGTGCCAGCAGCCAAGGATCAGCGGGAGGGCTGTACTTC.